These T cell receptor beta chains were read from a single sample in a study of blood T cell repertoires in COVID-19. The protocol was immunoSEQ multiplex PCR, while the TCRdb copy is restricted to in-frame clones and leaves out a portion. This table has approximately 150,000 clones, approximately 81% appearing once. What was sequenced was peripheral blood. All receptors derive from a woman in her 50s with COVID-19, enrolled during active disease. Each CDR3 is given with its conserved first and last residue. A D gene is named only where the DNA matches it firmly. Clone size is stated in some rows and not others, as once, few, many or a class when expanded.

TRBJ2-2	.	TRBD2	TRBV2	CASSPTSGGAGELFF	TGTGCCAGCAGCCCCACTAGCGGGGGGGCCGGGGAGCTGTTTTTT
TRBJ1-2	.	.	TRBV7-2	CASSLIPGTEEGGYTF	TGTGCCAGCAGCTTGATTCCCGGGACCGAGGAGGGTGGCTACACCTTC
TRBJ2-7	.	.	TRBV7-3	CASSLGTSGQAYEQYF	TGTGCCAGCAGCTTGGGGACATCGGGACAAGCCTACGAGCAGTACTTC
TRBJ2-1	few	.	TRBV30	CAWSRYNEQFF	TGTGCCTGGAGCAGATACAATGAGCAGTTCTTC
TRBJ1-1	.	.	TRBV6-6	CASSGTGRVGTEAFF	TGTGCCAGCAGTGGAACAGGGAGAGTGGGCACTGAAGCTTTCTTT
TRBJ1-1	.	TRBD1	TRBV7-9	CASSLFQGAMTEAFF	TGTGCCAGCAGCTTATTCCAGGGGGCTATGACTGAAGCTTTCTTT
TRBJ1-4	.	.	TRBV3-1/TRBV3-2	CASSLQQGYNEKLFF	TGTGCCAGCAGCCTACAGCAGGGGTATAATGAAAAACTGTTTTTT
TRBJ2-3	.	.	TRBV3-1/TRBV3-2	CASSQSLGVLTTDTQYF	TGTGCCAGCAGCCAAAGTTTAGGGGTCCTCACCACAGATACGCAGTATTTT
TRBJ1-2	.	TRBD1	TRBV7-2	CASSQTGLYGYTF	TGTGCCAGCAGCCAGACAGGGCTATATGGCTACACCTTC
TRBJ2-3	once	.	TRBV30	CAWSDNYLATYF	TGTGCCTGGAGTGACAATTACCTAGCGACGTATTTT
TRBJ1-1	.	.	TRBV5-1	CASSSAPVPNTEAFF	TGCGCCAGCAGCTCTGCTCCAGTCCCGAACACTGAAGCTTTCTTT
TRBJ1-1	.	TRBD1	TRBV30	CAWNTGGWRAFF	TGTGCCTGGAACACAGGGGGCTGGAGAGCTTTCTTT
TRBJ1-6	.	.	TRBV11-2	CASSLDLRQSSLSPLHF	TGTGCCAGCAGCTTAGATCTGAGGCAGAGCTCTCTTTCACCCCTCCACTTT
TRBJ2-5	.	.	TRBV7-9	CASSSNRRYQETQYF	TGTGCCAGCAGCTCGAACAGGCGTTACCAAGAGACCCAGTACTTC
TRBJ1-1	.	.	TRBV3-1/TRBV3-2	CASSQARGLWRGPNTEAFF	TGTGCCAGCAGCCAAGCCCGAGGGTTGTGGAGGGGCCCGAACACTGAAGCTTTCTTT
TRBJ2-3	few	TRBD2	TRBV3-1/TRBV3-2	CASSLAGVTDTQYF	TGTGCCAGCAGCCTAGCGGGGGTTACAGATACGCAGTATTTT
TRBJ1-1	.	TRBD1	TRBV19	CASGDRGTEAFF	TGTGCCAGTGGGGACAGGGGCACTGAAGCTTTCTTT
TRBJ1-5	.	TRBD1	TRBV27	CASRPGTGVFNQPQHF	TGTGCCAGCAGACCTGGGACAGGGGTTTTCAATCAGCCCCAGCATTTT
TRBJ1-5	.	.	TRBV27	CASSLWTREDNQPQHF	TGTGCCAGCAGTTTATGGACCAGGGAGGACAATCAGCCCCAGCATTTT
TRBJ2-7	once	.	TRBV6-2/TRBV6-3	CASSYEVGTPSYEQYF	TGTGCCAGCAGTTACGAGGTCGGGACACCCTCCTACGAGCAGTACTTC
TRBJ1-5	.	.	TRBV7-3	CASRGLWVGNQPQHF	TGTGCCAGCAGGGGACTCTGGGTCGGCAATCAGCCCCAGCATTTT
TRBJ1-3	.	.	TRBV6-1	CASSENWGGSGNTIYF	TGTGCCAGCAGTGAAAACTGGGGGGGCTCTGGAAACACCATATATTTT
TRBJ2-5	.	TRBD2	TRBV9	CASSVVSGVQETQYF	TGTGCCAGCAGCGTAGTTAGCGGGGTACAAGAGACCCAGTACTTC